This T cell receptor beta chain was retrieved from a study of shared clonotypes between healthy human individuals. Study-level results: Rarefaction analysis demonstrated incomplete sorted-subset sequencing notwithstanding large depth. Sharing across four donors was highest in naive CD4 (roughly 5%) and lowest in memory CD8 (around 0.4%).

Some clones are missing from TCRdb's copy, which holds only in-frame ones; the method was immunoSEQ multiplex PCR. In the table there are 800,000 to 1,200,000 clones, about 84% of which are singletons. The germline V and J ends were trimmed by 6 bases and 3 bases, with 10 bases remaining between them. There are 13 residues in the CDR3. The germline V gene has CDR1 MNHNY and CDR2 SVGAGI (reference sequence). Participating donors were healthy, HIV-negative adults free of recent acute infections or vaccinations. Subsets obtained from CD4+ cells comprised CD45RA+ naive and CD45RA-negative memory cells. For this clone: Its antigen is not known.

V usage is TRBV6-6 and J usage is TRBJ2-3; no reliable D call. The TCR sequence derives from a young man in good health. Some clones in this sample may be carry-over from other donors' samples. The sequencing sample was made of memory CD4+ T cells from PBMCs. Subset specified: CD45RA-negative fraction. The CDR3 sequence: CASSLGGTDTQYF. The CDR3 DNA is TGTGCCAGCAGCTTAGGTGGAACAGATACGCAGTATTTT.